The next 20 T cell receptor beta chains were all read from a single sample in a study of regulatory dendritic cells for organ transplantation. Assay: immunoSEQ multiplex PCR; the TCRdb copy retains only in-frame clones and omits some. The sample lists about 30,000 clones, roughly nine tenths occurring once. The sample was naive CD4+ T cells from blood. Specified subset: CD45RA+ naive T cells. These receptors were collected from a human donor in good health.

J is TRBJ2-2 and V is TRBV27; 14 nucleotides match TRBD2. V trimming: 5 bases; J trimming: 7 bases; junction bases outside the gene matches: 6. This CDR3 is built from 16 residues. The V gene's germline CDR1 is MNHEY and CDR2 SMNVEV (reference sequence). Here the CDR3 reads CASSPTSGGARGELFF. In DNA form, the CDR3 reads TGTGCCAGCAGTCCGACTAGCGGGGGGGCCCGCGGGGAGCTGTTTTTT.

The J gene is TRBJ2-7, the V gene TRBV6-1; TRBD1 matches at 7 bases. The germline V gene encodes CDR1 MNHNS and CDR2 SASEGT. The ends lost 4 bases at V and 5 bases at J; junction bases unmatched: 8. CDR3 length equals 14 residues. The CDR3 is CASSVQGIGDEQYF. CDR3 bases: TGTGCCAGCAGTGTACAGGGGATCGGGGACGAGCAGTACTTC.

The J gene is TRBJ1-1, the V gene TRBV29-1; D ambiguous. CDR1 is SQVTM, CDR2 ANQGSEA, per germline. Trimming stripped 6 bases from V and 0 bases from J, with 14 bases between. The CDR3 is 14 amino acids. CDR3 coding DNA: TGCAGCGTCGCGTGGGCGGACTTGAACACTGAAGCTTTCTTT. Translation gives CSVAWADLNTEAFF.

This chain uses TRBV18 with TRBJ2-7; 10 bases are shared with TRBD1. J was trimmed by 6 bases and V by 3 bases; bases with no gene match: 11. The CDR3 is 16 amino acids. CDR1 and CDR2 (germline): KGHSH, LQKENI. CDR3 sequence reads: CASSPNPGQGRLEQYF. The CDR3 nucleotides read TGTGCCAGCTCACCCAACCCGGGACAGGGGAGGCTCGAGCAGTACTTC.

The chain is built from TRBV28 and TRBJ2-5, with a possible D match to TRBD2 (5 bases). V was shortened by 7 bases and J by 7 bases, with 16 bases between the two germline ends. Germline CDR1 reads MDHEN; CDR2 reads SYDVKM. This CDR3 spans 13 amino acids. The CDR3 DNA reads TGTGCCAGCAACAAGATCACTGCGGGGACCCAGTACTTC. Amino acids: CASNKITAGTQYF.

The chain is built from TRBV29-1 and TRBJ1-1; D uncertain. Germline lookup yields CDR1 SQVTM and CDR2 ANQGSEA. Between the trimmed V and J ends, which lost 5 bases and 5 bases, there was a span of 12 bases. The CDR3 spans 12 residues. CDR3 residues: CSVSRSWTEAFF. The CDR3 DNA is TGCAGCGTTAGCCGGTCGTGGACTGAAGCTTTCTTT.

The count of this clone is one. V and J are TRBV29-1 and TRBJ1-4; D gene unclear. V was cut by 4 bases and J by 4 bases, with 7 bases left in between. The CDR3 has 12 amino acids. In germline, CDR1 is SQVTM, CDR2 ANQGSEA. The CDR3 region has the DNA TGCAGCGTTGCCAGTTTTAATGAAAAACTGTTTTTT. It encodes CSVASFNEKLFF.

The CDR3 bases are TGTGCCAGCAGTGAGCAACTAGCGGGAGGAACCGGGGAGCTGTTTTTT. It specifies CASSEQLAGGTGELFF. V usage is TRBV6-4 and J usage is TRBJ2-2, with 12 bases fitting TRBD2. CDR1 and CDR2 from the germline V gene are MRHNA and SNTAGT. The CDR3 sequence is 16 residues long. Trimming cost V 3 bases and J 5 bases; bases outside gene matches: 4.

V is TRBV7-2 and J is TRBJ1-2, with D hard to call. CDR3 length: 11 residues. Germline lookup yields CDR1 SGHTA and CDR2 FQGNSA. The germline V and J ends were trimmed by 5 bases and 8 bases, with 9 bases remaining between them. This CDR3 reads CASSPQWGYTF. The DNA of the CDR3 is TGTGCCAGCAGCCCACAATGGGGCTACACCTTC.

The rearrangement links TRBV27 to TRBJ2-7; D is unclear. The CDR3 consists of 18 residues. Trimming cost V 0 bases and J 4 bases, with 22 bases left between them. Germline values: CDR1 MNHEY, CDR2 SMNVEV (reference sequence). For the CDR3, the DNA is TGTGCCAGCAGTTTATCCCCAACCCTCCTGCACGACAAATACGAGCAGTACTTC. Amino acid sequence: CASSLSPTLLHDKYEQYF.

This chain uses TRBV7-8 with TRBJ1-4; no reliable D call. Trimming took 0 bases from V and 4 from J, leaving 9 bases between them. Germline V lookup: CDR1 SGHVS, CDR2 FQNEAQ. The CDR3 covers 15 residues. CDR3 loop: CASSLARPINEKLFF. CDR3 DNA: TGTGCCAGCAGCTTAGCGCGGCCCATTAATGAAAAACTGTTTTTT.

This clone was observed a single time. The chain joins TRBV7-3 to TRBJ2-2; D is tentatively TRBD1 or TRBD2 (5 bases each). Per the germline V gene, CDR1 is SGHTA and CDR2 is FQGTGA. The CDR3 sequence is 13 residues long. Trimming shortened V by 4 bases and J by 6 bases, and 9 bases separated the two germline ends. The CDR3 nucleotides read TGTGCCAGCAGCTCGGTGGGGGCCGGGGAGCTGTTTTTT. Its protein product is CASSSVGAGELFF.

This clone was detected once. This sequence joins TRBV7-9 and TRBJ1-1; 7 bases are a match to TRBD1. Trimming cost V 4 bases and J 1 base; bases outside gene matches: 3. The CDR3 has 14 residues. CDR1 is SEHNR, CDR2 FQNEAQ, per germline (reference sequence). The CDR3: CASSWRGQNTEAFF. The CDR3 region has the DNA TGTGCCAGCAGCTGGAGGGGGCAGAACACTGAAGCTTTCTTT.

The gene calls are TRBV7-2 and TRBJ1-1; a weak D match, TRBD1 (6 bases). V was shortened by 0 bases and J by 12 bases, with 20 bases between the two germline ends. This CDR3 comprises 15 residues. Looked up from germline, CDR1 is SGHTA and CDR2 is FQGNSA. DNA of the CDR3: TGTGCCAGCAGCTTAGCGCTAGCCGGGGGCGCCGGGACTTTCTTT. Translated: CASSLALAGGAGTFF. Drawing the rest from reference TRBV7-2 and TRBJ1-1, the complete variable domain is GAGVSQSPSNKVTEKGKDVELRCDPISGHTALYWYRQSLGQGLEFLIYFQGNSAPDKSGLPSDRFSAERTGGSVSTLTIQRTQQEDSAVYLCASSLALAGGAGTFFGQGTRLTVV.

The V and J genes are TRBV27 and TRBJ1-4; 12 bases are a match to TRBD1. The CDR3 runs to 17 residues. J was trimmed by 2 bases and V by 3 bases; bases with no gene match: 4. Germline V lookup: CDR1 MNHEY, CDR2 SMNVEV (reference sequence). CDR3 in amino acids: CASSLGQGAPTNEKLFF. Written as DNA, the CDR3 is TGTGCCAGCAGTTTGGGACAGGGGGCGCCCACTAATGAAAAACTGTTTTTT.

The chain is built from TRBV4-1 and TRBJ1-1; D call uncertain. Germline-derived CDR1 and CDR2 are MGHRA and YSYEKL. With 3 bases removed from V and 1 base from J, the gap between germline ends came to 12 bases. The CDR3 extends over 15 amino acids. The CDR3 sequence is CASSQVLGPNTEAFF. The CDR3 DNA reads as TGCGCCAGCAGCCAGGTCCTCGGACCGAACACTGAAGCTTTCTTT.

The chain employs TRBV27 and TRBJ2-7; TRBD1 or TRBD2 may be the D gene (5 bases each). CDR3 length equals 15 residues. CDR1 MNHEY and CDR2 SMNVEV come from the germline V gene (reference sequence). V lost 3 bases to trimming and J lost 0 bases, with 12 bases between them. The CDR3 loop is CASSFRAGSSYEQYF. CDR3 nucleotides: TGTGCCAGCAGTTTCCGAGCAGGGAGCTCCTACGAGCAGTACTTC.

The chain combines TRBV7-9 with TRBJ1-2; no definite D call. Germline values: CDR1 SEHNR, CDR2 FQNEAQ (reference sequence). The CDR3 extends over 12 amino acids. Trimming took off 5 bases at V and 7 bases at J, with 11 bases between the two ends. CDR3 sequence reads: CASSDDSAGYTF. In nucleotides, the CDR3 is TGTGCCAGCAGCGACGACTCGGCTGGCTACACCTTC.

This clone was counted only a few times. The gene calls are TRBV28 and TRBJ1-3, with D hard to call. V was pared by 5 bases and J by 4 bases, with 3 bases between. The germline CDR1 and CDR2 sequences are MDHEN and SYDVKM. This CDR3 region has 11 residues. The CDR3 is CASSEGNTIYF. The CDR3 DNA is TGTGCCAGCAGTGAAGGAAACACCATATATTTT.

CDR3 region: CAWSVRLQAPEAFF. CDR3 nucleotide sequence: TGTGCCTGGAGTGTTCGACTACAGGCCCCTGAAGCTTTCTTT. This sequence joins TRBV30 and TRBJ1-1; D is possibly TRBD1 (5 bases). V gave up 0 bases and J gave up 6 bases, with 14 bases separating them. This CDR3 contains 14 residues. Germline CDR1 GTSNPN, CDR2 SVGIG (reference sequence).